These 14 T cell receptor beta chains share one sample of origin, sequenced in a study of T cell repertoires in cytomegalovirus infection (dated by TCRdb to between 2018 and 2021). Instrument used: Illumina HiSeq 1500. TCRdb trimmed public reads at Q25 via fastp, called clones via MiXCR and kept in-frame beta chains. Records with the same CDR3 protein are collapsed into one entry carrying the most frequent genes and DNA. This sample comprises some 300,000 distinct CDR3 sequences, around 10% of them detected only once. The ten top clones hold around 2.5% of the sample. Sequencing was done on a sample of PBMCs. Every receptor here comes from a human donor in good health (CMV status not recorded). Some clones in this sample may be carry-over from other donors' samples.

This clonotype was recorded many times. The CDR3 DNA reads as TGTGCCAGCACCCTAGGGCAGGGGAGGGCGTACACTGAAGCTTTCTTT. It translates to CASTLGQGRAYTEAFF. The rearrangement uses TRBV28 and TRBJ1-1; TRBD1 is a possible D gene (6 bases). Germline V CDR1 and CDR2: MDHEN, SYDVKM. Trimming pared 7 bases from V and 3 bases from J, leaving 21 bases between. The CDR3 covers 16 residues.

This clonotype was counted many times. The genes are TRBV5-5 and TRBJ2-2, with TRBD1 identical over 7 bases. Germline V gene data show CDR1 as SGHKS and CDR2 as YYEKEE (reference sequence). The ends lost 4 bases at V and 5 bases at J; junction bases unmatched: 2. CDR3 length: 13 amino acids. CDR3 in DNA: TGTGCCAGCAGCCCGACAGGGACCGGGGAGCTGTTTTTT. It translates to CASSPTGTGELFF.

This clonotype was recorded many times. This chain links TRBV6-2 or TRBV6-3 with TRBJ1-2; D gene uncertain. Trimming removed 2 bases from V and 2 bases from J, with 6 bases in between. In germline, CDR1 is MNHEY, CDR2 SVGEGT. The CDR3 runs to 13 residues. The CDR3 DNA sequence: TGTGCCAGCAGTTACCGATCAAACTATGGCTACACCTTC. Amino acid sequence: CASSYRSNYGYTF.

This clonotype was observed at least ten times. The chain is built from TRBV7-6 and TRBJ2-2; 8 nucleotides match TRBD2. The germline V gene encodes CDR1 SGHVS and CDR2 FNYEAQ. The CDR3 sequence is 14 residues long. V lost 5 bases to trimming and J lost 7 bases; unmatched junction nucleotides: 6. The CDR3 nucleotides are TGTGCCAGCAGCCCACCGGGGGGGCACGGGGAGCTGTTTTTT. Translating it yields CASSPPGGHGELFF.

This clonotype appeared many times. The chain recombines TRBV7-9 with TRBJ1-4; D perhaps matches TRBD1 (5 bases). This CDR3 is built from 15 residues. The V gene's germline CDR1 is SEHNR and CDR2 FQNEAQ (reference sequence). V lost 5 bases to trimming and J lost 5 bases, with 15 bases between them. The chain's CDR3 is CASSRFPGQNEKLFF. In DNA form, the CDR3 reads TGTGCCAGCAGCCGTTTCCCAGGACAAAATGAAAAACTGTTTTTT.

V usage is TRBV20-1 and J usage is TRBJ2-7; TRBD1 aligns across 10 bases. Germline CDR1 and CDR2: DFQATT and SNEGSKA (reference sequence). J was trimmed by 2 bases and V by 4 bases; bases with no gene match: 11. This CDR3 region has 16 residues. The CDR3 protein is CSATATGGGRAYEQYF. The CDR3 coding sequence is TGCAGTGCTACCGCGACAGGGGGCGGACGGGCCTACGAGCAGTACTTC.

This clonotype occurred many times. The chain couples TRBV5-4 to TRBJ1-1; 7 bases line up with TRBD1. V shed 0 bases, J shed 3 bases, and the junction held 8 bases outside the gene matches. Germline V lookup: CDR1 SGHNT, CDR2 YYREEE (reference sequence). The CDR3 is made up of 16 amino acids. CDR3 sequence (DNA): TGTGCCAGCAGCTTGGACAGGGGAGGGGCGGACACTGAAGCTTTCTTT. Amino acid sequence: CASSLDRGGADTEAFF.

Ten or more counts support this clonotype. This chain joins TRBV7-2 and TRBJ1-2; D not certain. CDR1 and CDR2 from the germline V gene are SGHTA and FQGNSA. The V gene lost 7 bases and the J gene lost 0 bases, with 12 bases spanning the gap. CDR3 length: 14 amino acids. The CDR3 DNA sequence: TGTGCCAGCACCCTAGCCAGCCCTAACTATGGCTACACCTTC. Its protein product is CASTLASPNYGYTF. Together with reference TRBV7-2 and TRBJ1-2, the CDR3 gives the full variable domain: GAGVSQSPSNKVTEKGKDVELRCDPISGHTALYWYRQSLGQGLEFLIYFQGNSAPDKSGLPSDRFSAERTGGSVSTLTIQRTQQEDSAVYLCASTLASPNYGYTFGSGTRLTVV.

This clonotype was counted ten times or more. CDR3 in DNA: TGTGCCAGCAGCTTGGGAGGGAGGGGGCTTGAAGCTTTCTTT. Protein product: CASSLGGRGLEAFF. V is TRBV5-4 and J is TRBJ1-1; 7 nucleotides match TRBD1. The CDR3 covers 14 residues. The junction had 6 bases not matched to a gene; V was cut back by 0 bases and J by 7 bases. Germline V gene data show CDR1 as SGHNT and CDR2 as YYREEE (reference sequence).

This clonotype was detected only a few times. V usage is TRBV20-1 and J usage is TRBJ2-7, with TRBD2 matching 7 bases. Germline CDR1 DFQATT, CDR2 SNEGSKA (reference sequence). Germline trimming cut 6 bases from V and 3 bases from J; bases unmatched to any gene: 5. This CDR3 region has 12 residues. CDR3 residues: CSATRDYYEQYV. In nucleotides, the CDR3 is TGCAGTGCAACCCGGGACTACTACGAGCAGTACGTC.

The chain links TRBV5-1 to TRBJ1-1; TRBD1 agrees at 7 bases. The CDR3 contains 15 residues. Trimming cost V 2 bases and J 4 bases; bases outside gene matches: 8. The germline CDR1 and CDR2 sequences are SGHRS and YFSETQ. The DNA for the CDR3 is TGCGCCAGCAGCTTCAGGGAGGGGGCGTCCACTGAAGCTTTCTTT. Protein sequence: CASSFREGASTEAFF.

This clonotype was seen many times. The chain is built from TRBV7-8 and TRBJ1-2; TRBD1 aligns across 9 bases. Germline V CDR1 and CDR2: SGHVS, FQNEAQ. CDR3 size: 16 residues. Trimming cost V 4 bases and J 3 bases; bases outside gene matches: 9. The CDR3 region is CASSSERTGVYYGYTF. DNA for the CDR3: TGTGCCAGCAGCTCTGAACGGACAGGGGTTTACTATGGCTACACCTTC.

This clonotype was counted ten times or more. The V call is TRBV6-4, the J call TRBJ2-1, with TRBD2 matching over 9 bases. Germline V gives CDR1 MRHNA, CDR2 SNTAGT. J lost 8 bases, V lost 4 bases, and 9 bases had no gene match. The CDR3 spans 15 residues. The chain's CDR3 is CASSVERGENYEQFF. The CDR3 DNA is TGTGCCAGCAGTGTTGAGCGGGGGGAGAATTATGAGCAGTTCTTC.

This clonotype showed up many times. The chain combines TRBV7-3 with TRBJ1-1; TRBD1 matches at 7 bases. Trimming at V came to 5 bases and at J to 1 base, leaving 19 bases not matched to a gene. Germline V lookup: CDR1 SGHTA, CDR2 FQGTGA. The CDR3 is 19 residues long. This CDR3 reads CASSRTGAGVRPGNTEAFF. CDR3 nucleotides: TGTGCCAGCAGCCGGACAGGCGCGGGGGTCCGACCGGGGAACACTGAAGCTTTCTTT.